The rows below give T cell receptor beta chains drawn from one sample of a study of PD-1 blockade in classical Hodgkin lymphoma. TCRdb's table, derived via immunoSEQ multiplex PCR, lists solely in-frame clones and lacks some. The sample lists 29,000 or so clones; roughly 70% were seen once. The sample consisted of peripheral blood mononuclear cells (PBMCs), taken before the second cycle of nivolumab. The receptors come from a human donor with classical Hodgkin lymphoma. The CDR3 runs from the conserved cysteine through the conserved F or W. A D gene is named only where the DNA matches it firmly. Size is omitted from some rows. Given values are once, few, many or a class for expanded clones.

V	D	size	J	DNA	CDR3
TRBV4-1	TRBD1	-	TRBJ1-4	TGCGCCAGCAGCCAAGATAGGACCGGACAGGTGGCGGAAAAACTGTTTTTT	CASSQDRTGQVAEKLFF
TRBV28	-	-	TRBJ1-5	TGTGCCAGCAGCTCCCCCCTCACGCCCCGCGCGGCGGAGCCCCAGCATTTT	CASSSPLTPRAAEPQHF
TRBV19	-	-	TRBJ1-1	TGTGCCAGTAGTCAGGGAGGCACTGAAGCTTTCTTT	CASSQGGTEAFF
TRBV2	-	-	TRBJ2-7	TGTGCCAGCAGTGAACGGGACATTTTCTACGAGCAGTACTTC	CASSERDIFYEQYF
TRBV2	-	-	TRBJ2-7	TGTGCCAGCAGTGAATTGAGGGGATCCCCCTACGAGCAGTACTTC	CASSELRGSPYEQYF
TRBV27	-	once	TRBJ1-1	TGTGCCAGCAGTTTTCAGGGGATACCTGAAGCTTTCTTT	CASSFQGIPEAFF
TRBV29-1	-	once	TRBJ2-5	TGCAGCGTTGGGTCCTCCGTGGAGACCCAGTACTTC	CSVGSSVETQYF
TRBV7-8	-	medium-sized	TRBJ1-5	TGTGCCAGCAGCCCCTCGGAGGGAAGCAATCAGCCCCAGCATTTT	CASSPSEGSNQPQHF
TRBV4-3	-	few	TRBJ2-1	TGCGCCAGCAGCCAAGATCTTGGCGGATCTTACAATGAGCAGTTCTTC	CASSQDLGGSYNEQFF
TRBV7-6	TRBD1	-	TRBJ2-2	TGTGCCAGCAAATGGGACAGGGCCGGGGAGCTGTTTTTT	CASKWDRAGELFF
TRBV6-4	TRBD1	-	TRBJ1-6	TGTGCCAGCAGTGAGGGGGGGAGGGACAGGGGGCGAGGACCCCTCCACTTT	CASSEGGRDRGRGPLHF
TRBV4-2	-	-	TRBJ2-7	TGTGCCAGCAGCCAAGGAGGACAGTGGGTTCCCTCCTTC	CASSQGGQWVPSF
TRBV25-1	TRBD1	-	TRBJ2-1	TGTGCCAGCAGTGAGACGACCGGGACAGGGTACAATGAGCAGTTCTTC	CASSETTGTGYNEQFF
TRBV6-5	-	-	TRBJ1-5	TGTGCCAGCAGTTACGACGGTTTGGGTAGCAATCAGCCCCAGCATTTT	CASSYDGLGSNQPQHF
TRBV10-3	-	-	TRBJ1-1	TGTGCCATCAGTGAGGGGTTAACTGAAGCTTTCTTT	CAISEGLTEAFF
TRBV7-2	TRBD1	-	TRBJ1-6	TGTGCCAGCAGCTCCTCACCCGCGGGCAGGGGGTATTCACCCCTCCACTTT	CASSSSPAGRGYSPLHF
TRBV5-4	-	-	TRBJ2-1	TGTGCCAGCAGCTTCTGGGGCGGTTATAACAATGAGCAGTTCTTC	CASSFWGGYNNEQFF
TRBV7-2	TRBD2	-	TRBJ2-1	TGTGCCAGCAGCCTCTGGACTAGCTGGAATGAGCAGTTCTTC	CASSLWTSWNEQFF
TRBV5-1	-	few	TRBJ1-2	TGCGCCAGCAGCTTGGGAGGATGGCGTGGCTACACCTTC	CASSLGGWRGYTF
TRBV5-6	-	-	TRBJ2-3	TGTGCCAGCAGCCAGAGCACAGATACGCAGTATTTT	CASSQSTDTQYF
TRBV30	-	-	TRBJ2-5	TGTGCCTGGTCCCCAATAGGAGAGACCCAGTACTTC	CAWSPIGETQYF
TRBV19	-	-	TRBJ1-4	TGTGCCAGTACCAACCGGGCCACTAATGAAAAACTGTTTTTT	CASTNRATNEKLFF
TRBV5-4	TRBD1	-	TRBJ2-1	TGTGCCAGCAGCTTGGAGCTCGGGGACAGTAGCTCCTACAATGAGCAGTTCTTC	CASSLELGDSSSYNEQFF
TRBV4-1	-	medium-sized	TRBJ1-5	TGCGCCAGCAGCCAGGGGAGCGCTCAGCCCCAGCATTTT	CASSQGSAQPQHF
TRBV19	-	-	TRBJ2-1	TGTGCCAGTAGTCCCAACCCGGACGGATACCCCTACAATGAGCAGTTCTTC	CASSPNPDGYPYNEQFF
TRBV5-6	-	-	TRBJ1-1	TGTGCCAGCAGCTTGATGGGGCCAACTGAAGCTTTCTTT	CASSLMGPTEAFF
TRBV7-9	-	few	TRBJ2-1	TGTGCCAGCAGGCCCTCGAGGACGGGCTCCTACAATGAGCAGTTCTTC	CASRPSRTGSYNEQFF
TRBV6-1	TRBD1	-	TRBJ2-3	TGTGCCAGCAGTGATAACGTAGTGGGGACAGGGTACTATTTT	CASSDNVVGTGYYF